A single sample gave rise to the 28 T cell receptor beta chains below, sequenced in a study of Graves' ophthalmopathy and Graves' hyperthyroidism. Beta-chain TCR CDR3 regions were amplified from RNA transcripts. First-round RT-PCR relied on HTBI primers, and a second-round multiplex PCR came next. TCRdb re-derived calls from the multiplex PCR reads in MiXCR, one entry per CDR3 protein. Counted here are over a million distinct CDR3 sequences, about two fifths occurring once; the ten biggest clones make up approximately 12%. Source material: peripheral blood or thyroid tissue (not recorded which). The source is an adult man with Graves' hyperthyroidism.

In nucleotides, the CDR3 is TGTGCCAGCAGCTACGCAGGGGGCGGATTCTATGGCTACACCTTC. This encodes CASSYAGGGFYGYTF. V usage is TRBV4-2 and J usage is TRBJ1-2, with 8 bases lining up with TRBD1. The CDR3 totals 15 residues. V gave up 5 bases and J gave up 4 bases; unmatched junction bases: 9. CDR1 and CDR2 (germline): LGHNA, YNFKEQ.

The chain carries TRBV7-9 and TRBJ2-2; TRBD1 matches 7 bases. The CDR3 is 16 amino acids. The trim removed 4 bases at V and 9 bases at J, leaving 14 bases unmatched. Germline values: CDR1 SEHNR, CDR2 FQNEAQ (reference sequence). CDR3 sequence reads: CASSYPTGMILRELFF. DNA of the CDR3: TGTGCCAGCAGCTACCCGACAGGGATGATTCTACGGGAGCTGTTTTTT.

This rearrangement joins TRBV7-2 to TRBJ1-6, with a tentative D call TRBD1 (6 bases). Trimming shortened V by 4 bases and J by 7 bases, and 17 bases separated the two germline ends. The length of the CDR3 is 16 residues. The V gene's germline CDR1 is SGHTA and CDR2 FQGNSA. Here the CDR3 DNA reads TGTGCCAGCAGCTCGAGGACAGAGGATCCCAATTCACCCCTCCACTTT. Translation: CASSSRTEDPNSPLHF. Filled out from reference TRBV7-2 and TRBJ1-6, the complete variable domain reads GAGVSQSPSNKVTEKGKDVELRCDPISGHTALYWYRQSLGQGLEFLIYFQGNSAPDKSGLPSDRFSAERTGGSVSTLTIQRTQQEDSAVYLCASSSRTEDPNSPLHFGNGTRLTVT.

This clonotype appeared a few times. This rearrangement joins TRBV9 to TRBJ1-2; D not certain. Germline-derived CDR1 and CDR2 are SGDLS and YYNGEE. With 4 bases removed from V and 0 bases from J, the gap between germline ends came to 16 bases. This CDR3 has 16 residues. CDR3 nucleotide sequence: TGTGCCAGCAGCACTCGGACCGACGATTCTAACTATGGCTACACCTTC. This translates into CASSTRTDDSNYGYTF.

This clonotype was picked up a small number of times. A single base separates this from a much larger clone, so it may be a read error. V and J are TRBV6-2 or TRBV6-3 and TRBJ1-5; 7 nucleotides match TRBD1. Germline V CDR1 and CDR2: MNHEY, SVGEGT. Trimming cost V 5 bases and J 2 bases; bases outside gene matches: 3. This CDR3 is built from 14 residues. The CDR3 DNA is TGTGCCAGCAGTCACGACAGGGGCAATCAGCCCCAGCATTTT. Its translation: CASSHDRGNQPQHF.

As to this clonotype: This may arise from a read error, as a much more abundant clone is one base away. The chain combines TRBV7-8 with TRBJ1-3; a possible D gene is TRBD1 (5 bases). Germline V lookup: CDR1 SGHVS, CDR2 FQNEAQ. Trimming removed 1 base from V and 2 bases from J, with 9 bases in between. This CDR3 region has 15 residues. CDR3 amino acids: CASSLEQDAGNTIYF. DNA of the CDR3: TGTGCCAGCAGCTTAGAACAGGATGCTGGAAACACCATATATTTT. The full variable domain, with the rest looked up from reference TRBV7-8 and TRBJ1-3, is GAGVSQSPRYKVAKRGQDVALRCDPISGHVSLFWYQQALGQGPEFLTYFQNEAQLDKSGLPSDRFFAERPEGSVSTLKIQRTQQEDSAVYLCASSLEQDAGNTIYFGEGSWLTVV.

This clonotype was observed a handful of times. V usage is TRBV6-5 and J usage is TRBJ1-3; 9 positions agree with TRBD1. Germline assignment: CDR1 MNHEY and CDR2 SVGAGI. CDR3 length: 16 amino acids. The trim removed 5 bases at V and 0 bases at J, leaving 5 bases unmatched. In DNA form, the CDR3 reads TGTGCCAGCAGTCAAACAGGGGGCCTCTCTGGAAACACCATATATTTT. This gives the protein CASSQTGGLSGNTIYF.

This clonotype has just a few counts. The chain links TRBV7-9 to TRBJ2-7, with 9 bases that match TRBD1. The CDR3 is made up of 15 amino acids. V lost 3 bases to trimming and J lost 3 bases; unmatched junction nucleotides: 6. The germline gives CDR1 SEHNR, CDR2 FQNEAQ (reference sequence). CDR3 amino acids: CASSLATGGNYEQYF. CDR3 nucleotides: TGTGCCAGCAGCTTGGCGACAGGGGGGAACTACGAGCAGTACTTC.

This clonotype appeared a few times. The J gene is TRBJ2-6, the V gene TRBV10-3; TRBD1 matches at 9 bases. The CDR3 contains 17 residues. The V gene's germline CDR1 is ENHRY and CDR2 SYGVKD. Trimming took 10 bases from V and 1 from J; bases not matched to a gene: 11. As DNA, the CDR3 is TGTGCCACCGCCGGGGGACAGGGTCTGTCTGGGGCCAACGTCCTGACTTTC. Its protein product is CATAGGQGLSGANVLTF.

The chain is built from TRBV2 and TRBJ1-1, with D unresolved. The CDR3 runs to 15 residues. Trimming left V 5 bases short and J 10 bases short, with 23 bases between. Germline V gene sequence: CDR1 SNHLY, CDR2 FYNNEI. CDR3 region: CASSSTPPKTARAFF. In DNA, the CDR3 is TGTGCCAGCAGTTCAACCCCACCGAAAACCGCTCGAGCTTTCTTT. Based on the CDR3 plus reference TRBV2 and TRBJ1-1, the full variable domain is EPEVTQTPSHQVTQMGQEVILRCVPISNHLYFYWYRQILGQKVEFLVSFYNNEISEKSEIFDDQFSVERPDGSNFTLKIRSTKLEDSAMYFCASSSTPPKTARAFFGQGTRLTVV.

This clonotype was counted a few times. This rearrangement joins TRBV20-1 to TRBJ2-2; 7 nucleotides line up with TRBD1. Trimming removed 3 bases from V and 1 base from J; junction bases left unmatched: 5. This CDR3 is built from 15 residues. Germline-derived CDR1 and CDR2 are DFQATT and SNEGSKA (reference sequence). The CDR3 protein is CSARATGRNTGELFF. CDR3 sequence (DNA): TGCAGTGCTAGGGCGACAGGGAGGAACACCGGGGAGCTGTTTTTT.

This clonotype was detected many times. CDR3 in amino acids: CASSSLLTGQDEQYF. The DNA for the CDR3 is TGTGCCAGCAGCTCCCTTCTTACGGGACAGGACGAGCAGTACTTC. The V call is TRBV7-9, the J call TRBJ2-7; 8 bases are shared with TRBD1. The V gene's germline CDR1 is SEHNR and CDR2 FQNEAQ (reference sequence). After removal of 4 bases from V and 5 bases from J, the junction contained 10 bases not matched to a gene. The CDR3 is 15 residues long.

Details on this clonotype: This may come from a read error, since a much larger clone is one base off. The chain is built from TRBV20-1 and TRBJ1-1; possibly TRBD1 for D (5 bases). This CDR3 region has 11 residues. The V gene lost 4 bases and the J gene lost 10 bases, with 13 bases spanning the gap. Germline CDR1 and CDR2: DFQATT and SNEGSKA (reference sequence). The CDR3 DNA follows: TGCAGTGCTACCCGGGGCCGGGGAGCTTTCTTT. This gives the protein CSATRGRGAFF.

In its sample, this clonotype was seen many times. The chain carries TRBV19 and TRBJ2-2; D is ambiguous. This CDR3 contains 14 residues. V was trimmed by 5 bases and J by 3 bases, leaving 10 bases between them. Germline lookup yields CDR1 LNHDA and CDR2 SQIVND (reference sequence). CDR3 bases: TGTGCCAGTAGTGCCGGACGGGACACCGGGGAGCTGTTTTTT. Amino acids: CASSAGRDTGELFF. Together with reference TRBV19 and TRBJ2-2, the CDR3 gives the full variable domain: DGGITQSPKYLFRKEGQNVTLSCEQNLNHDAMYWYRQDPGQGLRLIYYSQIVNDFQKGDIAEGYSVSREKKESFPLTVTSAQKNPTAFYLCASSAGRDTGELFFGEGSRLTVL.

This clonotype is a singleton in its sample. A read error may account for a junction end that differs from germline. This chain connects TRBV5-1 to TRBJ1-6; the D is unclear. Germline CDR1 SGHRS, CDR2 YFSETQ. This CDR3 is 14 amino acids long. The CDR3 nucleotides are TGCACCAGCAGCTTGTCGGGAGATAATTCACCCCTCCACTTT. Residues: CTSSLSGDNSPLHF.

This clonotype was picked up many times. The chain uses TRBV10-3 and TRBJ1-1; D gene uncertain. The CDR3 sequence is 12 residues long. Germline V gene sequence: CDR1 ENHRY, CDR2 SYGVKD. V gave up 8 bases and J gave up 1 base, with 8 bases separating them. CDR3 in DNA: TGTGCCATCGTGACTGAGAACACTGAAGCTTTCTTT. Residues: CAIVTENTEAFF.

This chain joins TRBV25-1 and TRBJ1-4; 11 bases line up with TRBD1. From germline, CDR1 is MGHDK and CDR2 SYGVNS. V lost 8 bases to trimming and J lost 7 bases; unmatched junction nucleotides: 3. This CDR3 has 13 amino acids. The CDR3 DNA reads TGTGCCAGCCGGGACAGGGGGTCTGAAAAACTGTTTTTT. This codes for CASRDRGSEKLFF.

This clonotype has ten or more counts. V is TRBV29-1 and J is TRBJ1-1, with TRBD1 matching 8 bases. The CDR3 length is 13 residues. The J segment lost 3 bases and the V segment lost 6 bases, leaving 6 bases of the junction unmatched. CDR1 is SQVTM, CDR2 ANQGSEA, per germline. Written as DNA, the CDR3 is TGCAGCGTAATCACAGGGGGATACACTGAAGCTTTCTTT. Its protein product is CSVITGGYTEAFF.

This clonotype has a count of ten or more. V usage is TRBV6-4 and J usage is TRBJ2-2; TRBD1 matches 7 bases. Germline trimming cut 3 bases from V and 3 bases from J; bases unmatched to any gene: 4. The CDR3 length is 15 residues. CDR1 MRHNA and CDR2 SNTAGT come from the germline V gene. For the CDR3, the DNA is TGTGCCAGCAGTGAGACAGGGTCTGACACCGGGGAGCTGTTTTTT. It codes for CASSETGSDTGELFF.

This clonotype was detected only once. Being one base from a much bigger clone, this may be a read error. The V call is TRBV14, the J call TRBJ1-3, with D uncertain. The CDR3 spans 15 residues. Germline CDR1 SGHDN, CDR2 FVKESK. The CDR3 sequence is CASGQVGPSGNTIYF. The CDR3 DNA reads as TGTGCCAGCGGCCAAGTTGGTCCCTCTGGAAACACCATATATTTT.

This chain connects TRBV20-1 to TRBJ1-2; TRBD1 might be the D (6 bases). CDR3 length: 14 residues. From germline, CDR1 is DFQATT and CDR2 SNEGSKA (reference sequence). V lost 6 bases, J lost 4 bases, and 18 bases lay in between. CDR3: CSASWSGAGYGYTF. The CDR3, as DNA: TGCAGTGCCTCCTGGTCAGGGGCGGGCTATGGCTACACCTTC.

This clonotype showed up just a few times. The chain recombines TRBV3-1 with TRBJ2-5; unclear D gene. The CDR3 covers 16 residues. CDR1 is LGHDT, CDR2 YNNKEL, per germline (reference sequence). The germline V and J ends were trimmed by 0 bases and 2 bases, with 13 bases remaining between them. The CDR3 is CASSQDRELQQETQYF. The DNA of the CDR3 is TGTGCCAGCAGCCAAGATAGGGAACTCCAGCAAGAGACCCAGTACTTC.

The V and J genes are TRBV29-1 and TRBJ1-2; a possible D gene is TRBD1 (6 bases). V was shortened by 4 bases and J by 4 bases, with 16 bases between the two germline ends. The length of the CDR3 is 14 residues. CDR1 is SQVTM and CDR2 is ANQGSEA in the germline V gene. Here the CDR3 DNA reads TGCAGCGTTGTCGGGGGGCGGCTTACCTATGGCTACACCTTC. This sequence encodes CSVVGGRLTYGYTF. Drawing the rest from reference TRBV29-1 and TRBJ1-2, the complete variable domain is SAVISQKPSRDICQRGTSLTIQCQVDSQVTMMFWYRQQPGQSLTLIATANQGSEATYESGFVIDKFPISRPNLTFSTLTVSNMSPEDSSIYLCSVVGGRLTYGYTFGSGTRLTVV.

The sample holds a few counts of this clonotype. The chain recombines TRBV2 with TRBJ1-1; possibly TRBD1 for D (6 bases). The V end lost 6 bases, the J end lost 2 bases, and 16 bases lay between the germline ends. The germline gives CDR1 SNHLY, CDR2 FYNNEI. The CDR3 extends over 15 amino acids. CDR3 DNA sequence: TGTGCCAGCAGAGACCGAGGACAGAGCAACACTGAAGCTTTCTTT. It is translated as CASRDRGQSNTEAFF.

This clonotype was recorded a few times. The chain employs TRBV27 and TRBJ2-7, with 12 bases that match TRBD1. The CDR3 is 15 amino acids. CDR1 MNHEY and CDR2 SMNVEV come from the germline V gene (reference sequence). The J segment lost 6 bases and the V segment lost 4 bases, leaving 7 bases of the junction unmatched. DNA of the CDR3: TGTGCCAGCAGTTATGCGGGACAGGGGGCGGTCGAGCAGTACTTC. Its protein is CASSYAGQGAVEQYF.

This clonotype was seen just once. The chain uses TRBV7-9 and TRBJ2-1; D remains ambiguous. V dropped 0 bases and J dropped 7 bases, with 10 bases sitting between them. This CDR3 spans 14 amino acids. Germline values: CDR1 SEHNR, CDR2 FQNEAQ (reference sequence). The DNA for the CDR3 is TGTGCCAGCAGCTTAGCGCTCACGGCAAATGAGCAGTTCTTC. Translated: CASSLALTANEQFF.

CDR3 residues: CASSWGQNYYGYTF. DNA for the CDR3: TGTGCCAGCAGTTGGGGACAGAATTACTATGGCTACACCTTC. The rearrangement uses TRBV12-3 or TRBV12-4 and TRBJ1-2, with TRBD1 matching 7 bases. This CDR3 is 14 amino acids long. Trimming at V came to 4 bases and at J to 3 bases, leaving 5 bases not matched to a gene.

The chain uses TRBV28 and TRBJ1-6; TRBD1 is a possible D gene (5 bases). Per the germline V gene, CDR1 is MDHEN and CDR2 is SYDVKM. With 8 bases removed from V and 7 bases from J, the gap between germline ends came to 15 bases. The CDR3 runs 14 residues. DNA for the CDR3: TGTGCCAGCCCCAAGGACAACTCCAATTCACCCCTCCACTTT. This gives the protein CASPKDNSNSPLHF.